The rows below give T cell receptor beta chains drawn from one sample of a study of OX40 agonist ivuxolimab in advanced cancers. Libraries were prepared by immunoSEQ multiplex PCR; TCRdb keeps only in-frame clonotypes and omits some of them. The table lists 50,000 to 60,000 clones, 82% of them singletons. Sample: CD4+ or CD8+ T cells sorted from blood, taken in a trial of the OX40 agonist ivuxolimab. The receptors stem from an adult with an advanced solid tumor such as melanoma, head and neck, liver or kidney cancer. CDR3s include the opening cysteine and the closing phenylalanine or tryptophan. The D gene is left open where the match is weak. Expanded clones get a size class; other rows say once, few or many, or leave the size out.

CDR3 protein: CASSLRRVSSYEQYF
CDR3 DNA: TGTGCCAGCAGCTTAAGACGGGTTAGCTCCTACGAGCAGTACTTC
V gene: TRBV7-8
clone size: -
D gene: -
J gene: TRBJ2-7

CDR3 protein: CASSLTAANTGELFF
CDR3 DNA: TGTGCCAGCAGCTTGACAGCGGCGAACACCGGGGAGCTGTTTTTT
V gene: TRBV5-4
clone size: -
D gene: -
J gene: TRBJ2-2

CDR3 protein: CASSMPGNYGYTF
CDR3 DNA: TGTGCCAGTAGTATGCCAGGGAACTATGGCTACACCTTC
V gene: TRBV19
clone size: -
D gene: -
J gene: TRBJ1-2

CDR3 protein: CASSIVYSDTGELFF
CDR3 DNA: TGTGCCAGTAGTATAGTGTACTCAGACACCGGGGAGCTGTTTTTT
V gene: TRBV19
clone size: few
D gene: -
J gene: TRBJ2-2

CDR3 protein: CASSLETSLSGTGTGNTIYF
CDR3 DNA: TGTGCCAGCAGCTTAGAGACCTCATTATCCGGGACAGGGACTGGAAACACCATATATTTT
V gene: TRBV11-3
clone size: -
D gene: TRBD1
J gene: TRBJ1-3

CDR3 protein: CASSDSGGSPANSPLHF
CDR3 DNA: TGTGCCAGCAGCGATTCGGGGGGGAGCCCTGCTAATTCACCCCTCCACTTT
V gene: TRBV11-1
clone size: -
D gene: -
J gene: TRBJ1-6

CDR3 protein: CASSLGGPSGNTIYF
CDR3 DNA: TGCGCCAGCAGCTTAGGGGGTCCCTCTGGAAACACCATATATTTT
V gene: TRBV5-1
clone size: many
D gene: -
J gene: TRBJ1-3

CDR3 protein: CASSQDPGNTGELFF
CDR3 DNA: TGTGCCAGCAGCCAAGATCCAGGGAACACCGGGGAGCTGTTTTTT
V gene: TRBV4-2
clone size: -
D gene: -
J gene: TRBJ2-2

CDR3 protein: CASSQGLMKTGGAFF
CDR3 DNA: TGCGCCAGCAGCCAAGGCCTAATGAAAACAGGGGGAGCTTTCTTT
V gene: TRBV5-1
clone size: -
D gene: TRBD1
J gene: TRBJ1-1

CDR3 protein: CASSYSRAQGANVLTF
CDR3 DNA: TGTGCCAGCAGTTACTCGCGTGCGCAGGGGGCCAACGTCCTGACTTTC
V gene: TRBV6-5
clone size: -
D gene: -
J gene: TRBJ2-6

CDR3 protein: CASSEREISYEQYF
CDR3 DNA: TGTGCCAGCAGTGAAAGGGAGATATCCTACGAGCAGTACTTC
V gene: TRBV6-1
clone size: once
D gene: -
J gene: TRBJ2-7

CDR3 protein: CATSRDLGARTAGGQPQHF
CDR3 DNA: TGTGCCACCAGCAGAGATCTCGGGGCCCGAACCGCGGGAGGCCAGCCCCAGCATTTT
V gene: TRBV15
clone size: -
D gene: -
J gene: TRBJ1-5

CDR3 protein: CASSLLAGPPDTQYF
CDR3 DNA: TGTGCCAGCAGTTTACTAGCGGGGCCGCCAGATACGCAGTATTTT
V gene: TRBV11-2
clone size: -
D gene: TRBD2
J gene: TRBJ2-3

CDR3 protein: CASSVSPGQSNEKLFF
CDR3 DNA: TGTGCCAGCAGCGTGTCACCGGGACAGTCTAATGAAAAACTGTTTTTT
V gene: TRBV9
clone size: -
D gene: TRBD1
J gene: TRBJ1-4

CDR3 protein: CASRSGGPITGELFF
CDR3 DNA: TGTGCCAGCAGATCGGGGGGGCCTATCACCGGGGAGCTGTTTTTT
V gene: TRBV5-4
clone size: -
D gene: TRBD2
J gene: TRBJ2-2

CDR3 protein: CASSHGRSPTSEAFF
CDR3 DNA: TGTGCCAGCAGCCACGGACGGAGCCCAACCTCTGAAGCTTTCTTT
V gene: TRBV7-9
clone size: -
D gene: -
J gene: TRBJ1-1

CDR3 protein: CASSQGFGDGRGADTQYF
CDR3 DNA: TGTGCCAGCAGCCAAGGTTTCGGGGACGGCAGGGGGGCAGATACGCAGTATTTT
V gene: TRBV4-2
clone size: -
D gene: -
J gene: TRBJ2-3

CDR3 protein: CASTRGGLMNTEAFF
CDR3 DNA: TGTGCCAGTACCCGAGGGGGCCTGATGAACACTGAAGCTTTCTTT
V gene: TRBV19
clone size: -
D gene: TRBD1
J gene: TRBJ1-1

CDR3 protein: CAISLSGGGETQYF
CDR3 DNA: TGTGCCATCAGTCTATCAGGGGGCGGGGAGACCCAGTACTTC
V gene: TRBV10-3
clone size: once
D gene: TRBD1
J gene: TRBJ2-5

CDR3 protein: CASSRTVQETQYF
CDR3 DNA: TGTGCCAGCAGTAGGACAGTCCAAGAGACCCAGTACTTC
V gene: TRBV6-5
clone size: -
D gene: -
J gene: TRBJ2-5

CDR3 protein: CASSPGANSNQPQHF
CDR3 DNA: TGTGCCAGCTCACCGGGCGCCAATAGCAATCAGCCCCAGCATTTT
V gene: TRBV18
clone size: -
D gene: -
J gene: TRBJ1-5

CDR3 protein: CASSPQGGLSYEQYF
CDR3 DNA: TGTGCCAGCAGCCCTCAGGGGGGGCTCTCCTACGAGCAGTACTTC
V gene: TRBV11-2
clone size: -
D gene: -
J gene: TRBJ2-7

CDR3 protein: CASSPSGPYYGYTF
CDR3 DNA: TGTGCCAGCAGTCCCTCCGGACCGTACTATGGCTACACCTTC
V gene: TRBV28
clone size: -
D gene: -
J gene: TRBJ1-2

CDR3 protein: CASSGRTGVHNEQFF
CDR3 DNA: TGTGCCAGCAGCGGAAGGACAGGGGTGCACAATGAGCAGTTCTTC
V gene: TRBV5-4
clone size: -
D gene: TRBD1
J gene: TRBJ2-1

CDR3 protein: CASRDGTNQPQHF
CDR3 DNA: TGCGCCAGCAGGGACGGAACCAATCAGCCCCAGCATTTT
V gene: TRBV5-1
clone size: -
D gene: -
J gene: TRBJ1-5

CDR3 protein: CASRAGGGDTQYF
CDR3 DNA: TGTGCCAGTAGAGCCGGGGGAGGGGATACGCAGTATTTT
V gene: TRBV19
clone size: -
D gene: TRBD2
J gene: TRBJ2-3

CDR3 protein: CASSQYNEQFF
CDR3 DNA: TGTGCCAGCTCACAGTACAATGAGCAGTTCTTC
V gene: TRBV18
clone size: -
D gene: -
J gene: TRBJ2-1

CDR3 protein: CASARTGLSTEAFF
CDR3 DNA: TGTGCCAGCGCGAGGACAGGGCTGAGCACTGAAGCTTTCTTT
V gene: TRBV15
clone size: -
D gene: TRBD1
J gene: TRBJ1-1

CDR3 protein: CASSQYRGRGYNEQFF
CDR3 DNA: TGCGCCAGCAGCCAATACAGGGGGCGGGGATACAATGAGCAGTTCTTC
V gene: TRBV4-1
clone size: -
D gene: TRBD1
J gene: TRBJ2-1

CDR3 protein: CASSTSRTGGLNTEAFF
CDR3 DNA: TGTGCCAGCAGCACGAGTAGAACAGGGGGCTTGAACACTGAAGCTTTCTTT
V gene: TRBV7-9
clone size: -
D gene: TRBD1
J gene: TRBJ1-1

CDR3 protein: CASSLAVGYEQYF
CDR3 DNA: TGCGCCAGCAGCTTGGCGGTCGGCTACGAGCAGTACTTC
V gene: TRBV5-1
clone size: -
D gene: -
J gene: TRBJ2-7

CDR3 protein: CASSQEDYRGKYGYTF
CDR3 DNA: TGTGCCAGCAGCCAAGAAGACTACAGGGGGAAGTATGGCTACACCTTC
V gene: TRBV4-2
clone size: -
D gene: TRBD1
J gene: TRBJ1-2

CDR3 protein: CSVDPAPGLAENNEQFF
CDR3 DNA: TGCAGCGTTGACCCCGCTCCCGGACTAGCGGAAAACAATGAGCAGTTCTTC
V gene: TRBV29-1
clone size: -
D gene: TRBD2
J gene: TRBJ2-1

CDR3 protein: CASSPLAGNNEKLFF
CDR3 DNA: TGTGCCAGCTCACCACTGGCAGGGAATAATGAAAAACTGTTTTTT
V gene: TRBV18
clone size: -
D gene: -
J gene: TRBJ1-4

CDR3 protein: CASSGRGANEKLFF
CDR3 DNA: TGTGCCAGCAGCGGCAGGGGCGCTAATGAAAAACTGTTTTTT
V gene: TRBV9
clone size: -
D gene: -
J gene: TRBJ1-4

CDR3 protein: CASSRDHSTDTQYF
CDR3 DNA: TGTGCCAGCAGCCGCGATCATAGCACAGATACGCAGTATTTT
V gene: TRBV6-5
clone size: -
D gene: -
J gene: TRBJ2-3

CDR3 protein: CASSDHRDRVLNEQFF
CDR3 DNA: TGTGCCAGCAGTGACCACCGGGACAGGGTACTCAATGAGCAGTTCTTC
V gene: TRBV6-4
clone size: -
D gene: TRBD1
J gene: TRBJ2-1

CDR3 protein: CASSYKGDSNQPQHF
CDR3 DNA: TGTGCCAGTAGTTACAAGGGGGATAGCAATCAGCCCCAGCATTTT
V gene: TRBV19
clone size: -
D gene: -
J gene: TRBJ1-5

CDR3 protein: CASSLFGGNTEAFF
CDR3 DNA: TGTGCCAGCAGCTTATTCGGTGGGAACACTGAAGCTTTCTTT
V gene: TRBV7-9
clone size: -
D gene: -
J gene: TRBJ1-1

CDR3 protein: CASSFTGNRLKNIQYF
CDR3 DNA: TGTGCCAGCAGCTTTACCGGGAACCGCCTCAAAAACATTCAGTACTTC
V gene: TRBV7-2
clone size: few
D gene: -
J gene: TRBJ2-4

CDR3 protein: CASSLLQGNTGELFF
CDR3 DNA: TGTGCCAGCAGCTTACTCCAGGGGAACACCGGGGAGCTGTTTTTT
V gene: TRBV11-2
clone size: -
D gene: -
J gene: TRBJ2-2

CDR3 protein: CASSFGGRRTEAFF
CDR3 DNA: TGTGCCAGCAGCTTTGGGGGGAGAAGAACTGAAGCTTTCTTT
V gene: TRBV7-8
clone size: -
D gene: -
J gene: TRBJ1-1

CDR3 protein: CASSLEGQLFQAGANVLTF
CDR3 DNA: TGCGCCAGCAGCTTAGAGGGGCAGCTTTTTCAGGCTGGGGCCAACGTCCTGACTTTC
V gene: TRBV5-1
clone size: -
D gene: -
J gene: TRBJ2-6

CDR3 protein: CASKVQTASNQPQHF
CDR3 DNA: TGTGCCAGCAAAGTTCAGACAGCGAGCAATCAGCCCCAGCATTTT
V gene: TRBV6-9
clone size: -
D gene: -
J gene: TRBJ1-5

CDR3 protein: CATGRRYHRGLLVSTEAFF
CDR3 DNA: TGTGCCACGGGACGGAGGTACCACAGGGGCCTCCTAGTGAGCACTGAAGCTTTCTTT
V gene: TRBV7-9
clone size: -
D gene: TRBD1
J gene: TRBJ1-1

CDR3 protein: CASSVEGGPNQPQHF
CDR3 DNA: TGTGCCAGCAGCGTAGAGGGGGGACCCAATCAGCCCCAGCATTTT
V gene: TRBV9
clone size: -
D gene: -
J gene: TRBJ1-5

CDR3 protein: CASSLSPRGSENEQFF
CDR3 DNA: TGTGCTAGCAGCTTATCTCCCCGGGGCAGTGAAAATGAGCAGTTCTTC
V gene: TRBV7-7
clone size: -
D gene: -
J gene: TRBJ2-1

CDR3 protein: CASRIGVVYGYTF
CDR3 DNA: TGTGCCAGCAGGATAGGGGTAGTCTATGGCTACACCTTC
V gene: TRBV28
clone size: -
D gene: -
J gene: TRBJ1-2

CDR3 protein: CATSRDLTENTEAFF
CDR3 DNA: TGTGCCACCAGCAGAGATCTGACAGAGAACACTGAAGCTTTCTTT
V gene: TRBV15
clone size: -
D gene: -
J gene: TRBJ1-1

CDR3 protein: CASSGGQPVRETQYF
CDR3 DNA: TGCGCCAGCAGCGGCGGACAGCCCGTCCGGGAGACCCAGTACTTC
V gene: TRBV5-1
clone size: -
D gene: -
J gene: TRBJ2-5

CDR3 protein: CASSYGQGKYEQYF
CDR3 DNA: TGTGCCAGCAGTTACGGGCAGGGAAAGTACGAGCAGTACTTC
V gene: TRBV6-6
clone size: -
D gene: -
J gene: TRBJ2-7

CDR3 protein: CASSSRGFGNTIYF
CDR3 DNA: TGCGCCAGCAGCTCCAGGGGCTTCGGAAACACCATATATTTT
V gene: TRBV5-1
clone size: -
D gene: -
J gene: TRBJ1-3

CDR3 protein: CAWSLPGTTIPLHF
CDR3 DNA: TGTGCCTGGAGTCTACCCGGGACAACGATACCCCTCCACTTT
V gene: TRBV30
clone size: -
D gene: -
J gene: TRBJ1-6

CDR3 protein: CASSWGAGEQYF
CDR3 DNA: TGTGCCAGCAGTTGGGGGGCTGGCGAGCAGTACTTC
V gene: TRBV27
clone size: -
D gene: -
J gene: TRBJ2-7